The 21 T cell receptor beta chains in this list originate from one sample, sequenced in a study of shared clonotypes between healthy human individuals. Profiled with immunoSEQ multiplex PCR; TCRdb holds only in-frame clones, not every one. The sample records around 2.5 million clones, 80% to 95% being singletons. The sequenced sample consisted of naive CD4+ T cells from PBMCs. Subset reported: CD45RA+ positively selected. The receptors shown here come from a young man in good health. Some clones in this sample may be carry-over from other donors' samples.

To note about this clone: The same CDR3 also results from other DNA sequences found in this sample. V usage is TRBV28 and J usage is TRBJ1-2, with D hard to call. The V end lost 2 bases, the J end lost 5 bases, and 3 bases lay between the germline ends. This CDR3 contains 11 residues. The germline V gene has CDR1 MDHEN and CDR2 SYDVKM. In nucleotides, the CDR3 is TGTGCCAGCAGTTTAAATTATGGCTACACCTTC. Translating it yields CASSLNYGYTF.

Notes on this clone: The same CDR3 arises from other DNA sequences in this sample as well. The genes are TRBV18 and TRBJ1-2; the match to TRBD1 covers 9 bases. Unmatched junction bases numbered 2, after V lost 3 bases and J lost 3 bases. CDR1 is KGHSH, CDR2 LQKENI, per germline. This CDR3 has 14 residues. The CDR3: CASSPTGGDYGYTF. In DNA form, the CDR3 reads TGTGCCAGCTCACCTACAGGGGGCGACTATGGCTACACCTTC.

CDR3 nucleotides: TGTGCCAGCGTAAGCCAACTAGGTGAGGGTACGCAGTATTTT. Residues: CASVSQLGEGTQYF. This chain uses TRBV28 with TRBJ2-3, with TRBD2 as a possible D gene (5 bases). This CDR3 is 14 amino acids long. The V gene lost 8 bases and the J gene lost 8 bases, with 20 bases spanning the gap. In germline, CDR1 is MDHEN, CDR2 SYDVKM.

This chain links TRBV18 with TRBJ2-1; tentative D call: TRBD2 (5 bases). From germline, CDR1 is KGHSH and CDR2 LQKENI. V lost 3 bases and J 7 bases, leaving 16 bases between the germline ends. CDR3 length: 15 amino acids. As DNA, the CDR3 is TGTGCCAGCTCACCGGTTTCGGGGAGAGGGAATGAGCAGTTCTTC. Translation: CASSPVSGRGNEQFF.

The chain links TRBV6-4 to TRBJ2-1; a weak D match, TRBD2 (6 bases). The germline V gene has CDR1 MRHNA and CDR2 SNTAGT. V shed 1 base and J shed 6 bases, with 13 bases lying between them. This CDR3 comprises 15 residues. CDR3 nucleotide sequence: TGTGCCAGCAGTGACTATGGACGGGGGAGCAATGAGCAGTTCTTC. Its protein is CASSDYGRGSNEQFF.

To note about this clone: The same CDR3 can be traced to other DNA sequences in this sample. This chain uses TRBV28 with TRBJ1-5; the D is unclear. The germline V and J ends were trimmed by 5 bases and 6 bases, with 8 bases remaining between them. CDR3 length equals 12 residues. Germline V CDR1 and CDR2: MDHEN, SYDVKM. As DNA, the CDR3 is TGTGCCAGCAGTCTGCCGGGTCAGCCCCAGCATTTT. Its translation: CASSLPGQPQHF.

CDR3 nucleotides: TGTGCCAGCAGTTTCCCGACTAGCGGGAGGGGTAATGAGCAGTTCTTC. Translated, it gives CASSFPTSGRGNEQFF. The chain couples TRBV27 to TRBJ2-1; 14 bases fit TRBD2. Germline V gene data show CDR1 as MNHEY and CDR2 as SMNVEV (reference sequence). After removal of 3 bases from V and 7 bases from J, the junction contained 5 bases not matched to a gene. The CDR3 has 16 amino acids.

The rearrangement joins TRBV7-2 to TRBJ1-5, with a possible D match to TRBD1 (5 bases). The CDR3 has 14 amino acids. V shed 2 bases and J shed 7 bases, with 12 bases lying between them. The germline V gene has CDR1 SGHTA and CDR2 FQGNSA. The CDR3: CASSLRQEGQPQHF. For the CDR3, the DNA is TGTGCCAGCAGCTTACGCCAGGAGGGGCAGCCCCAGCATTTT.

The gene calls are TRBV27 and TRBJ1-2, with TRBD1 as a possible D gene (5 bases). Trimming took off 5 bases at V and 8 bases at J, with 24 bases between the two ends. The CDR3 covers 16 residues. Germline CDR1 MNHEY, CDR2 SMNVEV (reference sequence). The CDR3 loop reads CASSPRTANRLGGYTF. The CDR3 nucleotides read TGTGCCAGCAGTCCCCGGACGGCGAACAGGCTGGGGGGCTACACCTTC.

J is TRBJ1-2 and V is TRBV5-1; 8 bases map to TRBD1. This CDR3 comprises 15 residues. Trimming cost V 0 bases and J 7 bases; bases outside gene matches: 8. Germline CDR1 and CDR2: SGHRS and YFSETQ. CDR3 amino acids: CASSLETGVTSGYTF. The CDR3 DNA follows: TGCGCCAGCAGCTTGGAGACAGGGGTAACGAGTGGCTACACCTTC.

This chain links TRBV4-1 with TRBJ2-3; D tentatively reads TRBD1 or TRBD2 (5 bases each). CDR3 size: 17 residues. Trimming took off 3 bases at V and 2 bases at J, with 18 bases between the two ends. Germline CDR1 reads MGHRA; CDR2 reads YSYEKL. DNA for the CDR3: TGCGCCAGCAGCCACCCCATTGTGAGGGGAACCACAGATACGCAGTATTTT. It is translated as CASSHPIVRGTTDTQYF.

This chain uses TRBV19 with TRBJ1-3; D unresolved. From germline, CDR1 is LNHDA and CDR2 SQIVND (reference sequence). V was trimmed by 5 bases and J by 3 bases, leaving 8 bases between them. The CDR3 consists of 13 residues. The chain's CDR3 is CASSGARGNTIYF. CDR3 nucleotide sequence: TGTGCCAGTAGTGGAGCTCGTGGAAACACCATATATTTT.

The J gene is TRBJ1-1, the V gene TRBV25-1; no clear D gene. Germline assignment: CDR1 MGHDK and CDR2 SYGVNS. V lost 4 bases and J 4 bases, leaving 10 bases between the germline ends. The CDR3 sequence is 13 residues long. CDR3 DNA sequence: TGTGCCAGCAGTGCTTATAGGGTCACTGAAGCTTTCTTT. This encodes CASSAYRVTEAFF.

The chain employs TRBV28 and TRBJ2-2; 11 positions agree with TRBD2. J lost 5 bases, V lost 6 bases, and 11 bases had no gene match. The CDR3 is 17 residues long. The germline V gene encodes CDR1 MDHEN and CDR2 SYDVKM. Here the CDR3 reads CASRSTSGRLWTGELFF. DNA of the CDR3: TGTGCCAGCAGGTCTACTAGCGGGAGATTATGGACCGGGGAGCTGTTTTTT.

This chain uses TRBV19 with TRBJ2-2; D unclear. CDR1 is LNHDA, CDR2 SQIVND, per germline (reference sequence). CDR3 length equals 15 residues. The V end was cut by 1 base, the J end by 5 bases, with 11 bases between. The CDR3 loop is CASSIVGSQTGELFF. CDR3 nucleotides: TGTGCCAGTAGTATAGTTGGCAGTCAGACCGGGGAGCTGTTTTTT.

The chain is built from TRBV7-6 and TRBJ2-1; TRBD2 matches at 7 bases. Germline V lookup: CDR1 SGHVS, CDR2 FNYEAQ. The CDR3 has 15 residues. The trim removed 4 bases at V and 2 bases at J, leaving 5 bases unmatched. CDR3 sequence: CASSSAGSPYNEQFF. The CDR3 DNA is TGTGCCAGCAGCTCAGCGGGGTCTCCCTACAATGAGCAGTTCTTC.

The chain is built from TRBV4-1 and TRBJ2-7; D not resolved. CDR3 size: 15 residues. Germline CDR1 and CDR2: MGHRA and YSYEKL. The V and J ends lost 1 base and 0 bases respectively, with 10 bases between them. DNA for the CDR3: TGCGCCAGCAGCCAAGGCGGCATTAGCTCCTACGAGCAGTACTTC. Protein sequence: CASSQGGISSYEQYF.

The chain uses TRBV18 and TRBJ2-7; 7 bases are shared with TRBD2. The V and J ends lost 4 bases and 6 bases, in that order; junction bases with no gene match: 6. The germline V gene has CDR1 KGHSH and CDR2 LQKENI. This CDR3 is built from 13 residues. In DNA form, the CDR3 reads TGTGCCAGCTCACTCACTAGCGAGTTCGAGCAGTACTTC. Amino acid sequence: CASSLTSEFEQYF.

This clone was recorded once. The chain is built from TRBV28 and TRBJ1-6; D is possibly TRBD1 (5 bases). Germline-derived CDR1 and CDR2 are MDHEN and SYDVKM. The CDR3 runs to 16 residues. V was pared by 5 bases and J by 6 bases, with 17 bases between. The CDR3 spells CASSPGGGRINSPLHF. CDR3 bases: TGTGCCAGCAGTCCCGGTGGGGGACGGATTAATTCACCCCTCCACTTT. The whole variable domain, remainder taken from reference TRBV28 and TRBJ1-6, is DVKVTQSSRYLVKRTGEKVFLECVQDMDHENMFWYRQDPGLGLRLIYFSYDVKMKEKGDIPEGYSVSREKKERFSLILESASTNQTSMYLCASSPGGGRINSPLHFGNGTRLTVT.

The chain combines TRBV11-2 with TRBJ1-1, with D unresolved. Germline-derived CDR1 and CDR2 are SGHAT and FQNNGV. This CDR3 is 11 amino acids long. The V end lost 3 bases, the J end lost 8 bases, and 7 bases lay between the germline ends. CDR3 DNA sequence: TGTGCCAGCAGCTTTAAGTCGGAAGCTTTCTTT. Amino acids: CASSFKSEAFF.

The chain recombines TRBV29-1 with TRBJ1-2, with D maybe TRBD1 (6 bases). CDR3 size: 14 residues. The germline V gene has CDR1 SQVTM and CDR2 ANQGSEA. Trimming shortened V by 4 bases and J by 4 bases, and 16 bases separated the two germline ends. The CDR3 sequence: CSVVLKGQPYGYTF. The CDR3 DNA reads TGCAGCGTTGTTTTAAAGGGACAACCCTATGGCTACACCTTC.